This T cell receptor (beta chain) was sequenced for a study of blood T cell repertoires in COVID-19 (dated by TCRdb to 2019 to 2021). Regarding the study in general: The collaborator samples originated in the United States, Italy and Spain and spanned the acute and convalescent phases of COVID-19. The material from the prospective study consisted of cDNA or gDNA derived from T cells, B-cell-depleted T cells, or PBMCs. Subjects who had been exposed to COVID-19, were actively infected with it, or had recovered from it provided the deeply sampled blood TCRbeta repertoires that made up the dataset. The repertoires were made available in a free public database intended to serve as a resource for research on the immune response to SARS-CoV-2. Samples were obtained from the ongoing ImmuneRACE study (first 160 participants) and from approximately 1,200 subjects provided by 6 global collaborators. Nearly every sample came with metadata listing a de-identified subject ID, COVID-19 status, age in years and sex. Where HLA class I and class II types were available, the types were taken from metadata supplied by the sample provider, not from assay-based typing. Study-level results and caveats: Clinical and demographic metadata were provided uncurated, with the amount varying by source and participant.

The collaborating institutions used their own protocols to collect whole blood in K2EDTA tubes. Collaborator samples were shipped for TCRbeta analysis as frozen whole blood, isolated PBMCs, or DNA extracted from either sample type. TCRbeta CDR3 regions were amplified from genomic DNA using the immunoSEQ Assay, a bias-controlled multiplex PCR. The authors processed their data as follows. Within the assay, amplification of reference gene primers was used to estimate how many nucleated cells each sample contained. Sequence reads were collapsed and filtered to measure the absolute abundance of every unique TCRbeta CDR3 rearrangement. For each sample, productive Simpson clonality was calculated by taking the square root of Simpson's diversity index across productive rearrangements. TCRdb re-hosts the immuneACCESS table, in-frame sequences only. Its copies lack some clones; in the studies checked, an unresolved V gene accounts for under half of them, and the cause for the rest is not known. V and J calls and clone size are those listed in that table; D and trimming were worked out from the DNA. The sample table contains roughly 250,000 clones; only one count was recorded for roughly 86% of them. Clones ranked in the top ten supply 0.8% of the sample.

In the case of this clone: Its antigen is unknown. It has no much larger one-base neighbor in the sample; base qualities were not kept.

The sequence came from a woman in her twenties or thirties with acute or convalescent COVID-19. Material: peripheral blood.

In nucleotide form, the sequence is TGTGCCAGTAGTAAGAGCGGGAGTACGGCCTACGAGCAGTACTTC. Its coded protein is CASSKSGSTAYEQYF. Recombination connected TRBV19 to TRBJ2-7, and 8 junction bases match TRBD2. The CDR3, cysteine through phenylalanine, is 15 amino acids long. The only DNA kept is the CDR3, 45 bases in frame from the first base. CDR1 and CDR2 were assigned from the germline V gene (reference sequence) as LNHDA and SQIVND. V is trimmed back by 4 bases and J by 2 bases, and the junction contains 7 bases that no gene match accounts for.